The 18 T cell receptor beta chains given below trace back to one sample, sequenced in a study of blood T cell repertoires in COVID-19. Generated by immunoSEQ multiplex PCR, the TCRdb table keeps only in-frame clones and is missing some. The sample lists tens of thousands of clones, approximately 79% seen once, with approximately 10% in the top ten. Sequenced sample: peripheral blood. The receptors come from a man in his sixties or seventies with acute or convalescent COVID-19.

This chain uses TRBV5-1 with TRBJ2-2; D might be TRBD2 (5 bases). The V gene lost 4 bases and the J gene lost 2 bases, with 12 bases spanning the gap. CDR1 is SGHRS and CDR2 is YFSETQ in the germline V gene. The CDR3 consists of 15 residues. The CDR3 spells CASSASGGNTGELFF. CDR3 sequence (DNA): TGCGCCAGCAGCGCATCTGGAGGTAACACCGGGGAGCTGTTTTTT.

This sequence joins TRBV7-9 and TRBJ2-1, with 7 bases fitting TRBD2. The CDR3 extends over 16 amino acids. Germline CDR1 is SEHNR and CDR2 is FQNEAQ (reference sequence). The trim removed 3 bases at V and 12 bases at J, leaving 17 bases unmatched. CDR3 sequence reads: CASSFLTPGGISGQFF. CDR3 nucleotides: TGTGCCAGCAGCTTTCTGACTCCCGGGGGGATCAGTGGGCAGTTCTTC.

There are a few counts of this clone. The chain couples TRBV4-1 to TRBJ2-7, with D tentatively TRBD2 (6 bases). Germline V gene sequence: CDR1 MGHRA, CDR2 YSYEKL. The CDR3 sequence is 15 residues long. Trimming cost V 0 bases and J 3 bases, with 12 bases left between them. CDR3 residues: CASSQETWGDYEQYV. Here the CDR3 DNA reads TGCGCCAGCAGCCAAGAAACTTGGGGGGACTACGAGCAGTACGTC.

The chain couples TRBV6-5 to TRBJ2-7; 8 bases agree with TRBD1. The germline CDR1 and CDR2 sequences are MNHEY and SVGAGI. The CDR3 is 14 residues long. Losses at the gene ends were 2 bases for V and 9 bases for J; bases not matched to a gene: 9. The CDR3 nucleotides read TGTGCCAGCAGTTACGGGCAGGGGGCGCTGGGGCAGTACTTC. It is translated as CASSYGQGALGQYF.

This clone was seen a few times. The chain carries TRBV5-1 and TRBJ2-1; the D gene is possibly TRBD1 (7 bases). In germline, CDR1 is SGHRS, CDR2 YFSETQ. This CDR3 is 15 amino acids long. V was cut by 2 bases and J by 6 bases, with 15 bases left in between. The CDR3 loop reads CASSFGLTGVNEQFF. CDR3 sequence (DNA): TGCGCCAGCAGCTTCGGACTAACAGGGGTCAATGAGCAGTTCTTC.

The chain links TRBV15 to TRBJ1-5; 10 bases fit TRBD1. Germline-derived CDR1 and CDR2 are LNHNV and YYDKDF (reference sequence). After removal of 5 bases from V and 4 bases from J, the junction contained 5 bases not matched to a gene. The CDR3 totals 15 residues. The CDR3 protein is CATSLGQGSNQPQHF. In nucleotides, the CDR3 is TGTGCCACCAGCCTGGGACAGGGGAGTAATCAGCCCCAGCATTTT.

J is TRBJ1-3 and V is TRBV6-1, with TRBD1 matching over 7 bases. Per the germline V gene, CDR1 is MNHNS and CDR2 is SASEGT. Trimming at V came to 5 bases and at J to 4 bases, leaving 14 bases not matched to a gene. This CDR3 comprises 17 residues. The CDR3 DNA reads TGTGCCAGCAGTAAAGAGGGACGCAGGGGGACAGGAAACACCATATATTTT. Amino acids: CASSKEGRRGTGNTIYF.

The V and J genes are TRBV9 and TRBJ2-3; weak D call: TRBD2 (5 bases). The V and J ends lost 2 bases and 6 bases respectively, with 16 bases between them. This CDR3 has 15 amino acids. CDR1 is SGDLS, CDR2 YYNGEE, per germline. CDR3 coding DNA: TGTGCCAGCAGCGTGGGGAGAGGGCTTAAGGATACGCAGTATTTT. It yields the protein CASSVGRGLKDTQYF.

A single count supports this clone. The CDR3 loop reads CASRASQETQYF. The CDR3 DNA reads TGTGCCAGCAGGGCCAGCCAAGAGACCCAGTACTTC. This chain joins TRBV28 and TRBJ2-5; no reliable D call. The CDR3 covers 12 residues. V shed 6 bases and J shed 1 base, with 6 bases lying between them. Germline loops: CDR1 MDHEN, CDR2 SYDVKM.

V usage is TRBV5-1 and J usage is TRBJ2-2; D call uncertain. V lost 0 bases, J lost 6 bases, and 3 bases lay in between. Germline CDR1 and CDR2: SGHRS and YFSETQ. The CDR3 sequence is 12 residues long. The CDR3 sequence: CASSLAAGELFF. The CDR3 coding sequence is TGCGCCAGCAGCTTGGCTGCCGGGGAGCTGTTTTTT.

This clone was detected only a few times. CDR3 nucleotides: TGTGCCAGCAGCTCCATTACCGGGGAGCTGTTTTTT. Amino acid sequence: CASSSITGELFF. The J gene is TRBJ2-2, the V gene TRBV5-6; D is undetermined. Trimming removed 3 bases from V and 5 bases from J, with 5 bases in between. The CDR3 totals 12 residues. Looked up from germline, CDR1 is SGHDT and CDR2 is YYEEEE.

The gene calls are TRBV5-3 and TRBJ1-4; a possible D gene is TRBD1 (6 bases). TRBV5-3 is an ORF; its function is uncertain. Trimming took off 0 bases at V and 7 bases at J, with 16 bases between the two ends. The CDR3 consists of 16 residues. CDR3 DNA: TGTGCCAGAAGCTTGGGATCTGTCGGACAGCTTGAAAAACTGTTTTTT. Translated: CARSLGSVGQLEKLFF.

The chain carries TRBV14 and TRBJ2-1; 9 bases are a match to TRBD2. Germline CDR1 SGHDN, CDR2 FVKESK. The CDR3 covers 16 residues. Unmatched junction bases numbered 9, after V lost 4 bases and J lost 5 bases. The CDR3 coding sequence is TGTGCCAGCAGCCCATTTAGCGGGGGAGTTAACAATGAGCAGTTCTTC. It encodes CASSPFSGGVNNEQFF.

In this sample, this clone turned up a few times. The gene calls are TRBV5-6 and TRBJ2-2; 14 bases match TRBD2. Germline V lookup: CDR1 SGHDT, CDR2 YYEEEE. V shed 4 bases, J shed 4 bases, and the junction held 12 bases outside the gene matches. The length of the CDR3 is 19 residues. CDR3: CASSQPTSGGASGTGELFF. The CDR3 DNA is TGTGCCAGCAGCCAACCGACTAGCGGGGGGGCCTCGGGCACCGGGGAGCTGTTTTTT. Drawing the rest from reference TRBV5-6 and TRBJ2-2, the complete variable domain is DAGVTQSPTHLIKTRGQQVTLRCSPKSGHDTVSWYQQALGQGPQFIFQYYEEEERQRGNFPDRFSGHQFPNYSSELNVNALLLGDSALYLCASSQPTSGGASGTGELFFGEGSRLTVL.

The DNA for the CDR3 is TGTGCCAGCAGCTCTTCCGAGACAGGGGGCCGAAGAGCTTTCTTT. Translated, it gives CASSSSETGGRRAFF. This chain uses TRBV5-4 with TRBJ1-1, with TRBD1 matching over 10 bases. The CDR3 extends over 15 amino acids. The J segment lost 10 bases and the V segment lost 3 bases, leaving 12 bases of the junction unmatched. Germline V gene sequence: CDR1 SGHNT, CDR2 YYREEE (reference sequence).

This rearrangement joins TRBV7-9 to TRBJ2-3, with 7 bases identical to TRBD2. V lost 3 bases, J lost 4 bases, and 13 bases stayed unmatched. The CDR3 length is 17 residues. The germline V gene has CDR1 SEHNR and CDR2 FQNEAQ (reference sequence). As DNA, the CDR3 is TGTGCCAGCAGCTTTTCTTCGACTAGCCCCGGGGCAGATACGCAGTATTTT. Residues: CASSFSSTSPGADTQYF.

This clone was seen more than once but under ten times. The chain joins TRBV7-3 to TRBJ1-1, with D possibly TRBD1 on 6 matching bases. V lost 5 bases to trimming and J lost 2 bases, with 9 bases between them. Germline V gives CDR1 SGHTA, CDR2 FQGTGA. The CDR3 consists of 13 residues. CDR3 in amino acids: CASSLDSNTEAFF. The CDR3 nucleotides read TGTGCCAGCAGCCTGGACAGCAACACTGAAGCTTTCTTT.

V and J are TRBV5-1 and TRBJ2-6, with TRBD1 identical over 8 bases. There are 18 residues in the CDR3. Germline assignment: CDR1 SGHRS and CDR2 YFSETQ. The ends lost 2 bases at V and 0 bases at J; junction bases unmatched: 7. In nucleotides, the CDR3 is TGCGCCAGCAGCTTCGGGACAGGCCAATACTCTGGGGCCAACGTCCTGACTTTC. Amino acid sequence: CASSFGTGQYSGANVLTF.